The 4 T cell receptor beta chains given below trace back to one sample, sequenced in a study of beta chain features in type 1 diabetes. Expressed TCRB transcripts got sequenced, as all isolated RNA was reverse transcribed. Generated by immunoSEQ multiplex PCR, the TCRdb table keeps only in-frame clones and is missing some. The profile shows 200,000 to 250,000 clones, around 65% of them singletons. The sample consisted of naive CD4+ T cells from blood. The receptors were sampled from a man aged 25 to 45 in good health.

The chain uses TRBV30 and TRBJ2-1; weak D call: TRBD2 (5 bases). V lost 3 bases and J lost 4, with 7 bases in between. CDR3 length: 12 residues. CDR1 is GTSNPN and CDR2 is SVGIG in the germline V gene (reference sequence). CDR3: CAWRLGYNEQFF. In nucleotides, the CDR3 is TGTGCCTGGAGACTAGGGTACAATGAGCAGTTCTTC.

Worth noting for this clone: Different DNA sequences within this sample yield the same CDR3. The rearrangement links TRBV30 to TRBJ2-1; unclear D gene. This CDR3 has 12 amino acids. V was shortened by 3 bases and J by 5 bases, with 8 bases between the two germline ends. Looked up from germline, CDR1 is GTSNPN and CDR2 is SVGIG (reference sequence). As DNA, the CDR3 is TGTGCCTGGAGCGGCTTAGACAATGAGCAGTTCTTC. Protein product: CAWSGLDNEQFF.

This clone was observed a few times. This rearrangement joins TRBV18 to TRBJ2-7; possible D gene TRBD1, 5 bases. V was pared by 5 bases and J by 4 bases, with 15 bases between. The CDR3 loop spans 14 amino acids. Germline lookup yields CDR1 KGHSH and CDR2 LQKENI. The CDR3 nucleotides are TGTGCCAGCTCATTCGGACATCCCGGGTACGAGCAGTACTTC. As protein: CASSFGHPGYEQYF.

The genes are TRBV5-6 and TRBJ2-7, with 10 nucleotides matching TRBD1. Germline V CDR1 and CDR2: SGHDT, YYEEEE. The junction had 15 bases not matched to a gene; V was cut back by 6 bases and J by 3 bases. CDR3 length: 17 amino acids. This CDR3 reads CASTPRVSGTGVYEQYF. CDR3 DNA: TGTGCCAGCACTCCGCGGGTATCCGGGACAGGGGTCTACGAGCAGTACTTC.